These 31 T cell receptor beta chains share one sample of origin, sequenced in a study of T cell clusters in autoimmune cytopenias (dated by TCRdb to the late 2010s). Each sample's TRB amplification started from 250 to 300 ng of peripheral blood genomic DNA, which corresponds to approximately 37,500 genome equivalents. The instrument given in TCRdb is Illumina MiSeq. To amplify TRB rearrangements, a touch-down multiplex PCR protocol was run with the TRB-A and TRB-B primer pools combined in a single tube. TCRdb reprocessed the reads and provides one entry for every CDR3 protein sequence; no DNA is given. The sample's records list over 6,500 distinct CDR3 sequences. Roughly 31% of the sample comes from the top ten. These data were also filed under a second study, of T cell repertoires in aging, cancer and after chemotherapy.

Sequencing used peripheral blood. The receptors shown here come from a human donor with an autoimmune cytopenia or autoimmune hepatitis (not recorded which).

The chain is built from TRBV7-9 and TRBJ1-1; TCRdb returns TRBD1, unconfirmable since there is no DNA. CDR3 length: 13 residues. Per the germline V gene, CDR1 is SEHNR and CDR2 is FQNEAQ (reference sequence). This chain's CDR3 is CASSLQGGTEAFF.

By frequency, this clonotype is medium-sized. CDR3 protein: CASSLAGGWETQYF. The chain recombines TRBV7-9 with TRBJ2-5; TCRdb's assignment of TRBD1 cannot be checked, as there is no DNA. Germline CDR1 is SEHNR and CDR2 is FQNEAQ (reference sequence). The CDR3 contains 14 residues.

This clonotype counts as medium-sized by frequency. CDR3 loop: CASSLERGHYWSNTEAFF. The chain employs TRBV11-2 and TRBJ1-1; TCRdb designates TRBD1, a call that cannot be tested without DNA. The CDR3 covers 18 residues. Germline values: CDR1 SGHAT, CDR2 FQNNGV.

This chain links TRBV6-5 with TRBJ1-2; TCRdb selects TRBD1, and the lack of DNA leaves this call unchecked. CDR3 length: 16 amino acids. Germline V gene data show CDR1 as MNHEY and CDR2 as SVGAGI. The CDR3 protein is CASSTGTGDPLYGYTF.

V usage is TRBV14 and J usage is TRBJ1-2. The CDR3 runs to 16 residues. The germline V gene encodes CDR1 SGHDN and CDR2 FVKESK. CDR3 in amino acids: CASSPGIKIAIGGYTF.

V is TRBV2 and J is TRBJ1-1. Germline CDR1 reads SNHLY; CDR2 reads FYNNEI. This CDR3 has 13 residues. The CDR3 is CASSEERQGKAFF. The full variable domain, its missing parts supplied by reference TRBV2 and TRBJ1-1, is EPEVTQTPSHQVTQMGQEVILRCVPISNHLYFYWYRQILGQKVEFLVSFYNNEISEKSEIFDDQFSVERPDGSNFTLKIRSTKLEDSAMYFCASSEERQGKAFFGQGTRLTVV.

The gene calls are TRBV11-2 and TRBJ1-2; TCRdb reports TRBD1, a call that lacks DNA to check it against. CDR1 SGHAT and CDR2 FQNNGV come from the germline V gene. This CDR3 has 19 amino acids. The CDR3 loop reads CASSLEFTGVRERSYGYTF.

The V call is TRBV12-3 or TRBV12-4, the J call TRBJ1-1; with no DNA, the TCRdb D assignment of TRBD1 cannot be verified. This CDR3 spans 16 amino acids. CDR3 sequence: CASSIHRGRLNTEAFF.

The chain couples TRBV27 to TRBJ2-7; TCRdb gives TRBD2 as the D gene, but with no DNA this cannot be confirmed. This CDR3 contains 15 residues. The germline CDR1 and CDR2 sequences are MNHEY and SMNVEV (reference sequence). CDR3 amino acids: CASSLGLAARYEQYF.

This clonotype is medium-sized by frequency. This chain uses TRBV30 with TRBJ2-1; TCRdb indicates TRBD1, and absent DNA this call remains unverified. Germline V gene sequence: CDR1 GTSNPN, CDR2 SVGIG (reference sequence). The CDR3 runs to 13 residues. CDR3 protein: CAWSVGGYNEQFF.

This clonotype registers medium-sized by frequency. J is TRBJ2-5 and V is TRBV19; TCRdb outputs TRBD1, but without DNA this stays unchecked. This CDR3 is built from 14 residues. Germline V gene sequence: CDR1 LNHDA, CDR2 SQIVND (reference sequence). The CDR3 sequence: CASSSGQVQETQYF.

This chain joins TRBV20-1 and TRBJ2-6; TCRdb outputs TRBD1, but without DNA this stays unchecked. Germline V lookup: CDR1 DFQATT, CDR2 SNEGSKA (reference sequence). The CDR3 has 15 amino acids. The CDR3 is CSAREGGSGANVLTF.

This chain uses TRBV20-1 with TRBJ2-5; TCRdb reports TRBD1, a call that lacks DNA to check it against. Germline loops: CDR1 DFQATT, CDR2 SNEGSKA (reference sequence). The CDR3 covers 14 residues. CDR3 region: CSARDLKRGETQYF.

This clonotype shows up as medium-sized (0.01 to 0.1%) by frequency. The rearrangement uses TRBV19 and TRBJ2-7; TCRdb's assignment of TRBD1 cannot be checked, as there is no DNA. This CDR3 spans 13 amino acids. CDR1 and CDR2 (germline): LNHDA, SQIVND (reference sequence). The CDR3 sequence: CASSALAGDEQYF. Drawing the rest from reference TRBV19 and TRBJ2-7, the complete variable domain is DGGITQSPKYLFRKEGQNVTLSCEQNLNHDAMYWYRQDPGQGLRLIYYSQIVNDFQKGDIAEGYSVSREKKESFPLTVTSAQKNPTAFYLCASSALAGDEQYFGPGTRLTVT.

V is TRBV30 and J is TRBJ2-2; TCRdb picks TRBD2, but there is no DNA to check that call. CDR3 length: 18 residues. Germline V lookup: CDR1 GTSNPN, CDR2 SVGIG (reference sequence). CDR3 loop: CAWTPRVSGFPNTGELFF.

This clonotype ranks as large (0.1 to 1%) in terms of frequency. This chain joins TRBV13 and TRBJ2-2. The CDR3 is 11 residues long. The germline CDR1 and CDR2 sequences are PRHDT and FYEKMQ (reference sequence). The CDR3 loop is CASSLTGELFF.

This rearrangement joins TRBV15 to TRBJ1-3; TCRdb returns TRBD1, unconfirmable since there is no DNA. The germline CDR1 and CDR2 sequences are LNHNV and YYDKDF (reference sequence). This CDR3 is built from 15 residues. The CDR3 protein is CATSTAGQRGNTIYF. The whole variable domain, filled in from reference TRBV15 and TRBJ1-3, reads DAMVIQNPRYQVTQFGKPVTLSCSQTLNHNVMYWYQQKSSQAPKLLFHYYDKDFNNEADTPDNFQSRRPNTSFCFLDIRSPGLGDTAMYLCATSTAGQRGNTIYFGEGSWLTVV.

This clonotype registers medium-sized (0.01 to 0.1%) by frequency. The V call is TRBV20-1, the J call TRBJ1-5. The CDR3 has 14 amino acids. Germline CDR1 DFQATT, CDR2 SNEGSKA (reference sequence). CDR3 region: CSARVSSSNQPQHF.

This rearrangement joins TRBV14 to TRBJ1-1; lacking DNA, the TRBD1 call made by TCRdb goes unchecked. The CDR3 is 16 residues long. From germline, CDR1 is SGHDN and CDR2 FVKESK. The CDR3 region is CASSPLGGVRNTEAFF.

The chain recombines TRBV25-1 with TRBJ2-5; lacking DNA, the TRBD2 call made by TCRdb goes unchecked. CDR3 length: 16 residues. Germline V gene lookup returns CDR1 MGHDK and CDR2 SYGVNS. The CDR3 loop is CASGALLPGHQETQYF. The entire variable domain, with the rest obtained from reference TRBV25-1 and TRBJ2-5, is as follows: EADIYQTPRYLVIGTGKKITLECSQTMGHDKMYWYQQDPGMELHLIHYSYGVNSTEKGDLSSESTVSRIRTEHFPLTLESARPSHTSQYLCASGALLPGHQETQYFGPGTRLLVL.

This clonotype counts as medium-sized (0.01 to 0.1%) by frequency. The J gene is TRBJ1-2, the V gene TRBV27; TCRdb lists TRBD1, though no DNA is available to test this call. The CDR3 is made up of 13 amino acids. CDR1 MNHEY and CDR2 SMNVEV come from the germline V gene (reference sequence). The CDR3 loop is CASSGTDNYGYTF.

The chain recombines TRBV5-6 with TRBJ2-6. This CDR3 is 15 amino acids long. Germline CDR1 reads SGHDT; CDR2 reads YYEEEE. The CDR3 region is CASSLRDSGANVLTF.

According to its frequency, this clonotype is medium-sized (0.01 to 0.1%). The V and J genes are TRBV7-9 and TRBJ1-2; TCRdb lists TRBD1, though no DNA is available to test this call. Germline V gene lookup returns CDR1 SEHNR and CDR2 FQNEAQ (reference sequence). The CDR3 is made up of 12 amino acids. The CDR3 reads CASSSGMGGYTF. Full variable domain (missing parts from reference TRBV7-9 and TRBJ1-2): DTGVSQNPRHKITKRGQNVTFRCDPISEHNRLYWYRQTLGQGPEFLTYFQNEAQLEKSRLLSDRFSAERPKGSFSTLEIQRTEQGDSAMYLCASSSGMGGYTFGSGTRLTVV.

This clonotype shows up as medium-sized (0.01 to 0.1%) by frequency. V gene TRBV30 combines with J gene TRBJ2-7; the TCRdb D gene call, TRBD2, has no DNA to confirm it. This CDR3 contains 14 residues. Germline CDR1 and CDR2: GTSNPN and SVGIG (reference sequence). The CDR3 spells CAWAAGGLIGEQYF.

This clonotype is labeled medium-sized based on frequency. This chain links TRBV29-1 with TRBJ1-2. In germline, CDR1 is SQVTM, CDR2 ANQGSEA. The length of the CDR3 is 15 residues. The CDR3 sequence is CSVDGFGIGSYGYTF.

The rearrangement uses TRBV12-3 or TRBV12-4 and TRBJ2-7; no DNA is available, so the TRBD1 call from TCRdb remains unchecked. The CDR3 loop spans 13 amino acids. The CDR3: CASSDKGFYEQYF.

This chain joins TRBV20-1 and TRBJ2-3; TCRdb returns TRBD2, unconfirmable since there is no DNA. CDR3 length: 14 amino acids. Germline CDR1 DFQATT, CDR2 SNEGSKA (reference sequence). CDR3 protein: CSASSSGDADTQYF.

The V and J genes are TRBV20-1 and TRBJ2-7; the TCRdb D gene call, TRBD1, has no DNA to confirm it. Germline values: CDR1 DFQATT, CDR2 SNEGSKA (reference sequence). This CDR3 is built from 15 residues. This CDR3 is CSARDLQGRTGEQYF.

Considering frequency, this clonotype is medium-sized. The chain couples TRBV20-1 to TRBJ2-1; without DNA, the TCRdb call of TRBD1 cannot be checked. The germline V gene has CDR1 DFQATT and CDR2 SNEGSKA (reference sequence). The CDR3 is made up of 16 amino acids. The CDR3 sequence: CSARKTGTGIGTEQFF.

The J gene is TRBJ2-2, the V gene TRBV5-1; no DNA is available, so the TRBD1 call from TCRdb remains unchecked. CDR3 size: 14 residues. Germline V lookup: CDR1 SGHRS, CDR2 YFSETQ. The CDR3 sequence: CASSLSGDTGELFF.

V usage is TRBV5-1 and J usage is TRBJ2-5; without DNA, the TCRdb call of TRBD2 cannot be checked. The CDR3 consists of 16 residues. Germline V gene sequence: CDR1 SGHRS, CDR2 YFSETQ. The CDR3 spells CASSLASTSGQETQYF.